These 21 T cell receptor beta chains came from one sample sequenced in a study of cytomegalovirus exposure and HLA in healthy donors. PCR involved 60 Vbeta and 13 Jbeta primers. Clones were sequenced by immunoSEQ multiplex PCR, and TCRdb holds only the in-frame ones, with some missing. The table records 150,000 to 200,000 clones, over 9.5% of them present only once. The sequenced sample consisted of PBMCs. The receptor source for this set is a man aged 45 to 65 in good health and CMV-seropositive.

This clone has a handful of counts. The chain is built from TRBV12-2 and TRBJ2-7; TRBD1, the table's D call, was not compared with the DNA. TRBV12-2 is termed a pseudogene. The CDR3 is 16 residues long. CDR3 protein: CASRLENQGSFYEQYV. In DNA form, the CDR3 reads TGTGCAAGTCGCTTAGAAAATCAGGGGAGTTTTTACGAGCAGTACGTC.

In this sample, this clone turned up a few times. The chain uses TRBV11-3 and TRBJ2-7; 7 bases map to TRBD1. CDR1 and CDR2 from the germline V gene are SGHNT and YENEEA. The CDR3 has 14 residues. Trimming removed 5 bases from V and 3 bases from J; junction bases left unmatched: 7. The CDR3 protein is CASSPGTEGYEQYF. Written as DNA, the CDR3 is TGTGCCAGCAGCCCCGGGACAGAAGGCTACGAGCAGTACTTC.

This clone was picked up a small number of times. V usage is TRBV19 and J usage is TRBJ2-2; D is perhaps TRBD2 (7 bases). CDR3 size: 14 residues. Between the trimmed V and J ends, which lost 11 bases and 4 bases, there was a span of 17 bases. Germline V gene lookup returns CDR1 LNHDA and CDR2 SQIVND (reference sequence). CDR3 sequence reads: CAAGEGETTGELFF. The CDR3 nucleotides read TGTGCCGCCGGGGAGGGGGAGACCACCGGGGAGCTGTTTTTT.

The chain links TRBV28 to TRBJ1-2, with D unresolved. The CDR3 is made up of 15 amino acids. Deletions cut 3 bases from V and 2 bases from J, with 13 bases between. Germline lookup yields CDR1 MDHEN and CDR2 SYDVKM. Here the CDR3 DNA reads TGTGCCAGCAGTTTCGGAGGGAGAAGGAACTATGGCTACACCTTC. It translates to CASSFGGRRNYGYTF.

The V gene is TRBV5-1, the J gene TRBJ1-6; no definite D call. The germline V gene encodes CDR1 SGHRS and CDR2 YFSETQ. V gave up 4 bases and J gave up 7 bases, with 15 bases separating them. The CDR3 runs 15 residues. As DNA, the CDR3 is TGCGCCAGCAGCCCATTTGGACTTGGCAATTCACCCCTCCACTTT. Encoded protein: CASSPFGLGNSPLHF.

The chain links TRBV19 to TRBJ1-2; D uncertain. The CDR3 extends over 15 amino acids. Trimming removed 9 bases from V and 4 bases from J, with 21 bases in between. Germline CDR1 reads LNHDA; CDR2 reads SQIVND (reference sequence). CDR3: CASLRSSRPGYGYTF. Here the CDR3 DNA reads TGTGCCAGCCTGAGGAGCTCACGCCCGGGCTATGGCTACACCTTC.

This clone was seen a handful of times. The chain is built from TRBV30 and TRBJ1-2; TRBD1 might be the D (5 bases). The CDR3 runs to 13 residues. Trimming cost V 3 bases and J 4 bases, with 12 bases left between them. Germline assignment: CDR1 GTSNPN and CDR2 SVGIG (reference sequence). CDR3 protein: CAWSFGGGYGYTF. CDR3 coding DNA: TGTGCCTGGAGCTTTGGGGGAGGCTATGGCTACACCTTC.

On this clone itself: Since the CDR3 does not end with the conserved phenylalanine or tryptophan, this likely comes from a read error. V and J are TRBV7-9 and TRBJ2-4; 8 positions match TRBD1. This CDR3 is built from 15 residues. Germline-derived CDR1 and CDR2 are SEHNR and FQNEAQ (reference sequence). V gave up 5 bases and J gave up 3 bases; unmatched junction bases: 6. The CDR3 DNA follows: TGTGCCAGCAGCCTGACGACAGGGGACAAAAACATTCAGTACCTC. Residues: CASSLTTGDKNIQYL.

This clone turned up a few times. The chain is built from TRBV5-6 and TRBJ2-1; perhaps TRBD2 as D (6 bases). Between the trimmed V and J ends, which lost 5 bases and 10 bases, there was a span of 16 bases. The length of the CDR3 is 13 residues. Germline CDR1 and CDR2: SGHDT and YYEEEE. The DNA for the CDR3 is TGTGCCAGCAGTCTGGGACTTGGGGGAGAGCAGTTCTTC. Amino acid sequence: CASSLGLGGEQFF.

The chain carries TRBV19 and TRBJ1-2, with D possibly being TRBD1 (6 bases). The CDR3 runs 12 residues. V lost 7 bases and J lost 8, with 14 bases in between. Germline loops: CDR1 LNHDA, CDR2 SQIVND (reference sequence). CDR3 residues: CASTGTRSGYTF. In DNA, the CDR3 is TGTGCCAGTACCGGGACACGATCAGGCTACACCTTC.

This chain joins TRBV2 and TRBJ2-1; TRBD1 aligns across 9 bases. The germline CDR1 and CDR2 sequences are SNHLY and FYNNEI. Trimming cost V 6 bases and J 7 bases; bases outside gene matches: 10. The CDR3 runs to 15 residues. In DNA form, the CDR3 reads TGTGCCAGCAGAGTTACAGGGGGCTGGGGGAATGAGCAGTTCTTC. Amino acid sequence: CASRVTGGWGNEQFF.

The CDR3 protein is CASSSGQVSYGYTF. The CDR3 DNA reads TGTGCCAGCAGCTCAGGACAGGTTAGCTATGGCTACACCTTC. The V call is TRBV5-4, the J call TRBJ1-2, with 7 bases fitting TRBD1. Trimming at V came to 3 bases and at J to 4 bases, leaving 6 bases not matched to a gene. CDR3 length: 14 amino acids. Per the germline V gene, CDR1 is SGHNT and CDR2 is YYREEE (reference sequence). Full variable domain (outside the CDR3, taken from reference TRBV5-4 and TRBJ1-2): ETGVTQSPTHLIKTRGQQVTLRCSSQSGHNTVSWYQQALGQGPQFIFQYYREEENGRGNFPPRFSGLQFPNYSSELNVNALELDDSALYLCASSSGQVSYGYTFGSGTRLTVV.

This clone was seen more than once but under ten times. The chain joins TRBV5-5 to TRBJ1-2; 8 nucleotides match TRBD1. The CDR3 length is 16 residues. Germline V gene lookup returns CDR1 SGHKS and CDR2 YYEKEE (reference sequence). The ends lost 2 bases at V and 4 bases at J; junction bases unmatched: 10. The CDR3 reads CASSFQAGGSGYGYTF. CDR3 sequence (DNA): TGTGCCAGCAGCTTCCAAGCAGGGGGCTCGGGCTATGGCTACACCTTC.

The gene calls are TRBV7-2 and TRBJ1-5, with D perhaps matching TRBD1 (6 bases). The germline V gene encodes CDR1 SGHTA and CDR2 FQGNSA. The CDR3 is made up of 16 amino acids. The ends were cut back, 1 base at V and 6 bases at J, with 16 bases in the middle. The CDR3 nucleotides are TGTGCCAGCAGCTTAGGTGGACAGTCCAGGGGTCAGCCCCAGCATTTT. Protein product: CASSLGGQSRGQPQHF.

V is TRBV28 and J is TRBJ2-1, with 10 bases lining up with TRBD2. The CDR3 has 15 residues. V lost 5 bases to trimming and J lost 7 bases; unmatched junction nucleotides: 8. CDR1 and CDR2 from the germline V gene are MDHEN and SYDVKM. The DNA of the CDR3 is TGTGCCAGCAGTAGCGGGGGGGCCGGTTCAAATGAGCAGTTCTTC. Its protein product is CASSSGGAGSNEQFF.

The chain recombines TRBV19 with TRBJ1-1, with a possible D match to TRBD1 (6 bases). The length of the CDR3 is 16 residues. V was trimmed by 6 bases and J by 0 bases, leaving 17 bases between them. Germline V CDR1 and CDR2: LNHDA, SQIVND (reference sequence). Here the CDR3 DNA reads TGTGCCAGTAGCCGGCTCACAGGGAGCGTGAACACTGAAGCTTTCTTT. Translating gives CASSRLTGSVNTEAFF.

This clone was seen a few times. The CDR3 here is CASSPNLGTGAETQYF. The CDR3 DNA reads TGTGCCAGCAGTCCCAACTTGGGGACAGGGGCAGAGACCCAGTACTTC. The J gene is TRBJ2-5, the V gene TRBV2, with 10 bases identical to TRBD1. CDR3 length equals 16 residues. The V segment lost 5 bases and the J segment 4 bases; nucleotides outside the gene matches: 10. Germline-derived CDR1 and CDR2 are SNHLY and FYNNEI.

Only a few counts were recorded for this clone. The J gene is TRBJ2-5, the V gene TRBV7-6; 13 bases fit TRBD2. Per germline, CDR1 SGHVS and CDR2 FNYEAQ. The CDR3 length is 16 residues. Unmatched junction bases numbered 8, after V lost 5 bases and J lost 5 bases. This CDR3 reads CASSPTSGGAGETQYF. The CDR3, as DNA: TGTGCCAGCAGCCCCACTAGCGGGGGGGCCGGGGAGACCCAGTACTTC.

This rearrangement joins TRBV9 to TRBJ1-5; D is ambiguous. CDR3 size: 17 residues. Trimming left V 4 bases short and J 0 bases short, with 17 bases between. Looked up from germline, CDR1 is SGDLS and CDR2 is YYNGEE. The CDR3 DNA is TGTGCCAGCAGCCGAGGACCGACTACTTTTAGCAATCAGCCCCAGCATTTT. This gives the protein CASSRGPTTFSNQPQHF.

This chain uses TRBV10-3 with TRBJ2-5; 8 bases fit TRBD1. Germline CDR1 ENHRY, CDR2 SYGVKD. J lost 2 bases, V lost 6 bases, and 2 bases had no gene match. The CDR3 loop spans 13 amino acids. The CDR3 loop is CAISRTGQETQYF. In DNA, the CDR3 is TGTGCCATCAGCAGGACAGGGCAAGAGACCCAGTACTTC.

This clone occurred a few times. CDR3 bases: TGTGCCAGCAGCTCGCCGAGCGGGGGCACAGATACGCAGTATTTT. The encoded protein is CASSSPSGGTDTQYF. The rearrangement links TRBV13 to TRBJ2-3, with 7 bases fitting TRBD2. Germline CDR1 is PRHDT and CDR2 is FYEKMQ (reference sequence). This CDR3 spans 15 amino acids. V shed 4 bases, J shed 1 base, and the junction held 5 bases outside the gene matches.